This TCR beta chain was captured by sequencing in a study of blood T cell repertoires in COVID-19. Some clones are missing from TCRdb's copy, which holds only in-frame ones; the method was immunoSEQ multiplex PCR. The table lists hundreds of thousands of clones, roughly 88% of them singletons. The V end was cut by 2 bases, the J end by 1 base, with 20 bases between. CDR1 and CDR2 (germline): KGHSH, LQKENI. This CDR3 has 18 amino acids. The chain uses TRBV18 and TRBJ2-5, with D possibly matching TRBD2 (6 bases). The TCR sequence derives from a woman younger than 45 with COVID-19, enrolled during active disease. Material for sequencing was peripheral blood. The CDR3: CASSPLGRQGGFQETQYF. CDR3 nucleotides: TGTGCCAGCTCACCATTGGGGCGGCAGGGAGGTTTCCAAGAGACCCAGTACTTC.